This entry is about one T cell receptor beta chain. Its cognate antigen is unknown. This specimen comes from a study of T cells expressing NK-cell markers. Background on the study: Most of the eight sequenced donors were HCMV-seropositive; one was seronegative. Points from the study as a whole: Roughly six donors showed dominant NKG2C+ clonotypes comprising roughly 1.0-7.0% of their CD8+ T cells. It was still unclear whether expanded NKG2C+ T cell clones were HCMV specific.

TCR beta cDNA was made by 5'RACE template switching with UMIs. TCRdb re-called the 5' RACE reads; one entry per CDR3 protein, DNA not given. Recorded for this sample: about 440,000 distinct CDR3 sequences. CDR1 and CDR2 (germline): ENHRY, SYGVKD. CDR3 size: 15 residues. Sequenced input: blood T cells: a sorted CD56 or NKG2C T cell subset, CD4+ or CD8+ T cells, or bulk PBMC T cells (not recorded which). This sequence originates from a woman aged 18 to 75 in good health. V and J are TRBV10-3 and TRBJ2-7; no DNA is available, so the TRBD2 call from TCRdb remains unchecked. The CDR3 sequence: CAISESSSGTYEQYF.